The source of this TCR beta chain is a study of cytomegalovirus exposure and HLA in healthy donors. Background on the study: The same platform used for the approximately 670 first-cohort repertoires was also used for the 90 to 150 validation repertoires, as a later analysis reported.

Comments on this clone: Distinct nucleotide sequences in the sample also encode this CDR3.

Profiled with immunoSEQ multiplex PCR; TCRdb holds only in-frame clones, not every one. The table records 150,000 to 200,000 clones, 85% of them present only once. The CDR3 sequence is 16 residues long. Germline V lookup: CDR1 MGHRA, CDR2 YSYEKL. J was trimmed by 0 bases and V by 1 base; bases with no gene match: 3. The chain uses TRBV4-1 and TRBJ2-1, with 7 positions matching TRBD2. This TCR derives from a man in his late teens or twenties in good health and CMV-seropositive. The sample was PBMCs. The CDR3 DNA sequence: TGCGCCAGCAGCCAAGCCGGCGGGAGCTCCTACAATGAGCAGTTCTTC. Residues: CASSQAGGSSYNEQFF.